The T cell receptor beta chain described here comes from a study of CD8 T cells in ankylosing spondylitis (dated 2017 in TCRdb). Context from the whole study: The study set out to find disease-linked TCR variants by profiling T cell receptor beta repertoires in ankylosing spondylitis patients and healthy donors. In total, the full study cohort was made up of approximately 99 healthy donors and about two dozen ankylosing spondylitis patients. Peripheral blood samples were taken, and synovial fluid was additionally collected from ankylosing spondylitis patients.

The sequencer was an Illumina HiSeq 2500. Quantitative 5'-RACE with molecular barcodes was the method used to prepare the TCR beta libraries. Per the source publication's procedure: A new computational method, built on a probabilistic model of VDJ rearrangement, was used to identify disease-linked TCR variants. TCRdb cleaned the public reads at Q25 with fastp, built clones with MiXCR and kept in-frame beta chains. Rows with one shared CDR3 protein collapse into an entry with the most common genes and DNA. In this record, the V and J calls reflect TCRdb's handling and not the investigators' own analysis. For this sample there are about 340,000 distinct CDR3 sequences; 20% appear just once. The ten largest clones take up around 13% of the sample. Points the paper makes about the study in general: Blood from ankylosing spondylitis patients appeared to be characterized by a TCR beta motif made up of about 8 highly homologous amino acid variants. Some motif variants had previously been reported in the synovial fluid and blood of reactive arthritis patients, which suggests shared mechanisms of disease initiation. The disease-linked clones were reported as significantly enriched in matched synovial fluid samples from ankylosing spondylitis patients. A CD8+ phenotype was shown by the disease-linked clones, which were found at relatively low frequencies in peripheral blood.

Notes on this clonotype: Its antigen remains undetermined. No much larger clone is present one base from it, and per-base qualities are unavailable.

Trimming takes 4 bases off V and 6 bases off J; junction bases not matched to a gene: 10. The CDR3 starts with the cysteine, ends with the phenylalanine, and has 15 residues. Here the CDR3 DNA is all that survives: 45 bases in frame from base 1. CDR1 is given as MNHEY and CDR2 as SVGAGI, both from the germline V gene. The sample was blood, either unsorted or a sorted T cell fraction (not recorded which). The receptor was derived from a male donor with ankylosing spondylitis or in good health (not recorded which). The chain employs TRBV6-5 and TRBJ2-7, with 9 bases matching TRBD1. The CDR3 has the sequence CASSFPDRGGIEQYF. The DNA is TGTGCCAGCAGTTTTCCTGACAGGGGGGGCATCGAGCAGTACTTC.